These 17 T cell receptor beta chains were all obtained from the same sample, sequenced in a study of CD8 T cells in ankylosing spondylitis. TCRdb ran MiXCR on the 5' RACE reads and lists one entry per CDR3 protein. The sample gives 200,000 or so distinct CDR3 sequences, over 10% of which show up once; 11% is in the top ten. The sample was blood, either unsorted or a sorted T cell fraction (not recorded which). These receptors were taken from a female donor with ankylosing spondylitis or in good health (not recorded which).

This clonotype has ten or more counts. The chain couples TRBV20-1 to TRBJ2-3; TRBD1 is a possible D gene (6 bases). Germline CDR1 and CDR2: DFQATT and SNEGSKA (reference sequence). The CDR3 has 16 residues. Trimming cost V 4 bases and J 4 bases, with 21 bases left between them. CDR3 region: CSANLPGIGGPDTQYF. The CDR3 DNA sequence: TGCAGTGCTAACCTCCCGGGGATAGGGGGACCAGATACGCAGTATTTT.

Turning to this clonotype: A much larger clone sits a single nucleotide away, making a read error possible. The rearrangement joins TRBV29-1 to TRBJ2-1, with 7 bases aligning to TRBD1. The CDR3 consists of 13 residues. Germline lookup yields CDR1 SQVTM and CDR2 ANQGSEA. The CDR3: CSVQGQVYNEQLF. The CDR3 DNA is TGCAGCGTTCAAGGACAGGTCTACAATGAGCAGCTCTTC.

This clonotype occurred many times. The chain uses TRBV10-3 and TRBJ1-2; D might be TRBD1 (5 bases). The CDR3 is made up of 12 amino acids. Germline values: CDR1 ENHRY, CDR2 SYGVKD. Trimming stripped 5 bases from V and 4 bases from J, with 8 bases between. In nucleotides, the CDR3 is TGTGCCATCAGTTCCGACAGCTATGGCTACACCTTC. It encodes CAISSDSYGYTF.

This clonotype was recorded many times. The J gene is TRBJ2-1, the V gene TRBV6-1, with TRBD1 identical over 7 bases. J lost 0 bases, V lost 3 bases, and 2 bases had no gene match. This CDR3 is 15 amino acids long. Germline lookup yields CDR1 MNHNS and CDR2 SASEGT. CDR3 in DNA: TGTGCCAGCAGTGAGGGACAGAGCTCCTACAATGAGCAGTTCTTC. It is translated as CASSEGQSSYNEQFF.

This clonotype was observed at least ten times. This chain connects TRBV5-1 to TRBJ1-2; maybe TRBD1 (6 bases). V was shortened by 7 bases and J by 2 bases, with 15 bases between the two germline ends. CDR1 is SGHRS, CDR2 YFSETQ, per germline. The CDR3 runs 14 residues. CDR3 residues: CASARDKGNYGYTF. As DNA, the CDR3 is TGCGCCAGCGCGAGGGACAAGGGGAACTATGGCTACACCTTC. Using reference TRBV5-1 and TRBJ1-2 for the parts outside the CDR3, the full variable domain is KAGVTQTPRYLIKTRGQQVTLSCSPISGHRSVSWYQQTPGQGLQFLFEYFSETQRNKGNFPGRFSGRQFSNSRSEMNVSTLELGDSALYLCASARDKGNYGYTFGSGTRLTVV.

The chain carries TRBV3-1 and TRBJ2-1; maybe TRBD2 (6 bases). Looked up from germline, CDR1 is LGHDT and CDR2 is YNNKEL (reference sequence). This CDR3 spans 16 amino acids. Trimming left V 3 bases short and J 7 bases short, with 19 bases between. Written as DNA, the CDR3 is TGTGCCAGCAGCCAGCAGCCCCCCGAACGGGAGAATGAGCAGTTCTTC. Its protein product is CASSQQPPERENEQFF.

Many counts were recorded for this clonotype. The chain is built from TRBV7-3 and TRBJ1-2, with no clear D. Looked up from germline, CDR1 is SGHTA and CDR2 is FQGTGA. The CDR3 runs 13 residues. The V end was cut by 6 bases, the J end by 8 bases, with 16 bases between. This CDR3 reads CASSLDPRNGYTF. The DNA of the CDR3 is TGTGCCAGCAGTCTAGACCCCAGGAACGGCTACACCTTC.

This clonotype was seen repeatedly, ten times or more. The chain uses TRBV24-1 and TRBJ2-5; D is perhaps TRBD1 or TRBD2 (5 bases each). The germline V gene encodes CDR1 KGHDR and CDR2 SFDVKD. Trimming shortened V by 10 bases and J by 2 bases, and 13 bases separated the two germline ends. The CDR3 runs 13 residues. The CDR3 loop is CATSRAGQETQYF. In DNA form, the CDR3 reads TGTGCCACGTCGAGGGCAGGGCAAGAGACCCAGTACTTC.

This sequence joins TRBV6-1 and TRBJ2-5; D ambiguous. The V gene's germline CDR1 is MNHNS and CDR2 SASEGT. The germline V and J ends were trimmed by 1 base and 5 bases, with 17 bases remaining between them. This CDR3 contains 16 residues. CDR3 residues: CASSEGLKVAAETQYF. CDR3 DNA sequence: TGTGCCAGCAGTGAAGGGTTAAAAGTGGCGGCTGAGACCCAGTACTTC.

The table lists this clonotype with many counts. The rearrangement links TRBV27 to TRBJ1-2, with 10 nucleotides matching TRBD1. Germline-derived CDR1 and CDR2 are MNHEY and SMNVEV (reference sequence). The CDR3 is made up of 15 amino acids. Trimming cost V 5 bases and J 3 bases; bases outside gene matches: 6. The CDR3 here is CASSNRQGAHYGYTF. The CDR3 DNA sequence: TGTGCCAGCAGTAACAGACAGGGGGCACACTATGGCTACACCTTC.

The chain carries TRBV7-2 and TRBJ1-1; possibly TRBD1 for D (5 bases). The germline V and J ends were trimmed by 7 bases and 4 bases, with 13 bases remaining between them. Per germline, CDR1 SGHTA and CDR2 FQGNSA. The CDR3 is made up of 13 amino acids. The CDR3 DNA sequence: TGTGCCAGCACCTCGGGGGTGGGCACTGAAGCTTTCTTT. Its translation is CASTSGVGTEAFF.

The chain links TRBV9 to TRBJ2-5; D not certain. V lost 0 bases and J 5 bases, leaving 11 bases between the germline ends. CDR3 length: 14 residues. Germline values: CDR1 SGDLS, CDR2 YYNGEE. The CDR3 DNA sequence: TGTGCCAGCAGCGTAGGGAAGACGAGGGAGACCCAGTACTTC. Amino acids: CASSVGKTRETQYF.

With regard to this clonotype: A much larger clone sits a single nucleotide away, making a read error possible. DNA for the CDR3: TGTGCCAGCTTCGCCGGGACTAGCGGGAGTTTCAGTGGCACAGATACGCAGTATTTT. It yields the protein CASFAGTSGSFSGTDTQYF. The rearrangement uses TRBV7-3 and TRBJ2-3; TRBD2 matches 14 bases. V was pared by 8 bases and J by 1 base, with 14 bases of the junction left unmatched. Germline CDR1 and CDR2: SGHTA and FQGTGA. There are 19 residues in the CDR3.

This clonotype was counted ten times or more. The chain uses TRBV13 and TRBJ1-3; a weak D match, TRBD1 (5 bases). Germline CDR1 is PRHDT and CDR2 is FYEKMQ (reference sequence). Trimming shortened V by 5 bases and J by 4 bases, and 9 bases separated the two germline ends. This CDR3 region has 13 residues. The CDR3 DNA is TGTGCCAGCAGCCGGAGACAGGGAAACACCATATATTTT. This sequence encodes CASSRRQGNTIYF.

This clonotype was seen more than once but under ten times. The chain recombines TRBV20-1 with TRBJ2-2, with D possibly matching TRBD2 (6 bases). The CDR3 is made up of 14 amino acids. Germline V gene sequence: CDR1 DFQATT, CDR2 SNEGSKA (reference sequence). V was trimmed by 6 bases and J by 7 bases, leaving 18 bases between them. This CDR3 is CSAKGTGPFGELFF. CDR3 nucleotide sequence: TGCAGTGCCAAAGGGACTGGCCCATTCGGGGAGCTGTTTTTT.

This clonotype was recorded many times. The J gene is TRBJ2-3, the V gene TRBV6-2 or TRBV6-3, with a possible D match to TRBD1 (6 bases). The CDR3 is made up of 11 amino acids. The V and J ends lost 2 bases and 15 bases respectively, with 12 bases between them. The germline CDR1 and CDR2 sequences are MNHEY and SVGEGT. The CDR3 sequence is CASSYQGRNYF. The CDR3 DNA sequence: TGTGCCAGCAGTTACCAGGGGCGGAATTATTTT.

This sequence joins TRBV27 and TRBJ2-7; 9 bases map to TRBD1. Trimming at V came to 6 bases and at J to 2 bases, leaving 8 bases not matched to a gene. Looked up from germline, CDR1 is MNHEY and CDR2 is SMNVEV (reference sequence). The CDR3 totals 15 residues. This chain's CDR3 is CASRRSGTGPYEQYF. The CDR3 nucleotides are TGTGCCAGCAGACGGTCGGGGACAGGGCCCTACGAGCAGTACTTC.